These 8 T cell receptor beta chains share one sample of origin, sequenced in a study of T cell changes during pregnancy in multiple sclerosis. Assay used: immunoSEQ multiplex PCR; TCRdb lists only in-frame clones, some missing. The sample contains about 59,000 clones, 94% of which appear only once. The sequencing here drew on CD8+ T cells from peripheral blood mononuclear cells, taken after pregnancy. The receptors here all came from a female donor with multiple sclerosis, enrolled in a pregnancy study.

CDR3 DNA sequence: TGCGCCAGCAGCCACGCTAACAGGGGCAATCAGCCCCAGCATTTT. The encoded protein is CASSHANRGNQPQHF. The rearrangement joins TRBV4-1 to TRBJ1-5, with a weak D call TRBD1 (6 bases). Between the trimmed V and J ends, which lost 3 bases and 2 bases, there was a span of 11 bases. The CDR3 spans 15 residues. Germline CDR1 is MGHRA and CDR2 is YSYEKL.

This clone was recorded once. The CDR3 bases are TGTGCCAGCAGCTTAAGGGGGCAGGTGACCGGGGAGCTGTTTTTT. Translation gives CASSLRGQVTGELFF. The V gene is TRBV7-3, the J gene TRBJ2-2; D is perhaps TRBD1 (6 bases). V was shortened by 1 base and J by 5 bases, with 11 bases between the two germline ends. Germline V CDR1 and CDR2: SGHTA, FQGTGA. This CDR3 is 15 amino acids long.

The rearrangement joins TRBV19 to TRBJ2-1; 14 positions match TRBD2. Germline V gene data show CDR1 as LNHDA and CDR2 as SQIVND (reference sequence). The V and J ends lost 3 bases and 8 bases, in that order; junction bases with no gene match: 3. The CDR3 contains 15 residues. Written as DNA, the CDR3 is TGTGCCAGTAGTATGGCGACTAGCGGGAGGGATGAGCAGTTCTTC. This sequence encodes CASSMATSGRDEQFF. The whole variable domain, remainder taken from reference TRBV19 and TRBJ2-1, is DGGITQSPKYLFRKEGQNVTLSCEQNLNHDAMYWYRQDPGQGLRLIYYSQIVNDFQKGDIAEGYSVSREKKESFPLTVTSAQKNPTAFYLCASSMATSGRDEQFFGPGTRLTVL.

The chain uses TRBV27 and TRBJ1-5; D is undetermined. V was trimmed by 4 bases and J by 6 bases, leaving 10 bases between them. Germline V gene data show CDR1 as MNHEY and CDR2 as SMNVEV (reference sequence). The CDR3 contains 13 residues. The CDR3, as DNA: TGTGCCAGCAGTTATAGTCGAGGTCAGCCCCAGCATTTT. Translating it yields CASSYSRGQPQHF.

V and J are TRBV5-8 and TRBJ1-5, with TRBD1 matching over 11 bases. V lost 3 bases, J lost 2 bases, and 7 bases stayed unmatched. Germline CDR1 SGHTS, CDR2 YDEGEE. This CDR3 has 17 residues. The CDR3 nucleotides read TGTGCCAGCAGCTCCCCGGGACAGGGGGTTGGCAATCAGCCCCAGCATTTT. It translates to CASSSPGQGVGNQPQHF.

Only one count was recorded for this clone. The genes are TRBV21-1 and TRBJ1-1; the table's D call, TRBD1, was not checked against the DNA. TRBV21-1 is designated a pseudogene. The CDR3 is made up of 17 amino acids. The CDR3 region is CASSKVRDRGEDTEAFF. The CDR3 nucleotides are TGTGCCAGCAGCAAAGTTAGGGACAGGGGGGAGGACACTGAAGCTTTCTTT.

This clone was recorded only once. The chain has TRBV9 and TRBJ2-1; D is possibly TRBD2 (6 bases). Germline V gene sequence: CDR1 SGDLS, CDR2 YYNGEE. The V end was cut by 0 bases, the J end by 7 bases, with 20 bases between. The CDR3 covers 17 residues. This chain's CDR3 is CASSVEEVRMAGNEQFF. The CDR3 region has the DNA TGTGCCAGCAGCGTAGAGGAGGTCAGGATGGCGGGAAATGAGCAGTTCTTC.

This clone was recorded only once. The chain joins TRBV9 to TRBJ2-5; TRBD2 matches 7 bases. V dropped 0 bases and J dropped 4; count of bases not matched to a gene: 6. There are 15 residues in the CDR3. Germline V lookup: CDR1 SGDLS, CDR2 YYNGEE. CDR3 nucleotide sequence: TGTGCCAGCAGCGTAGCGGGACTAACGGGAGAGACCCAGTACTTC. Protein: CASSVAGLTGETQYF. Full variable domain (outside the CDR3, taken from reference TRBV9 and TRBJ2-5): DSGVTQTPKHLITATGQRVTLRCSPRSGDLSVYWYQQSLDQGLQFLIQYYNGEERAKGNILERFSAQQFPDLHSELNLSSLELGDSALYFCASSVAGLTGETQYFGPGTRLLVL.